The TCR beta chain described here comes from a study of OX40 agonist ivuxolimab in advanced cancers. Across the whole study: Patients enrolled in dose escalation were diagnosed with hepatocellular carcinoma, melanoma, renal cell or head and neck cancer. General study points: No determination was made of the antigen specificity of the expanded peripheral T cells. Partial responders receiving 0.1-3.0 mg/kg showed among the lowest clonal expansion.

The length of the CDR3 is 13 residues. TCRdb's copy holds only in-frame clones and misses some; the assay was immunoSEQ multiplex PCR. The data show 69,000 or so clones, with over 75% seen just once and about 0.49% held by the top ten. Concerning this clone itself: As yet, its antigen is unknown.

The receptor comes from an adult with an advanced solid tumor such as melanoma, head and neck, liver or kidney cancer. The sample was CD4+ or CD8+ T cells sorted from blood, taken in a trial of the OX40 agonist ivuxolimab. This chain joins TRBV21-1 and TRBJ2-1; the D segment call TRBD1 is taken from the table without a DNA check. TRBV21-1 corresponds to a pseudogene. Here the CDR3 reads CASSTRQDNEQFF. In DNA, the CDR3 is TGTGCCAGCAGCACCCGACAGGACAATGAGCAGTTCTTC.